This is a list of T cell receptor beta chains from one sample in a study of blood T cell repertoires in COVID-19. The repertoire was sequenced with immunoSEQ multiplex PCR; TCRdb's copy has only in-frame clones and lacks some. This table holds tens of thousands of clones, 65% to 90% found once. Sequencing was done on a sample of peripheral blood. All receptors come from a woman aged 60-75 years with acute or convalescent COVID-19. Each CDR3 is given with its conserved first and last residue. Each record gives: D gene, V gene, J gene, clone size, CDR3 protein, CDR3 DNA. A D gene is named only where the DNA matches it firmly. Not every row has a clone size; where given, it reads once, few, many or a size class.

D gene: TRBD2
V gene: TRBV7-2
J gene: TRBJ2-3
clone size: -
CDR3 protein: CASSPTGLRSTDTQYF
CDR3 DNA: TGTGCCAGCAGCCCGACGGGACTACGTAGCACAGATACGCAGTATTTT

D gene: -
V gene: TRBV2
J gene: TRBJ1-5
clone size: once
CDR3 protein: CASSGQEGSPQHF
CDR3 DNA: TGTGCCAGCAGTGGACAGGAAGGATCCCCCCAGCATTTT

D gene: TRBD1
V gene: TRBV6-1
J gene: TRBJ1-2
clone size: -
CDR3 protein: CASSEALGTGGDYGYTF
CDR3 DNA: TGTGCCAGCAGTGAAGCGCTCGGGACAGGGGGGGACTATGGCTACACCTTC

D gene: -
V gene: TRBV5-1
J gene: TRBJ2-7
clone size: -
CDR3 protein: CASSKKIVTGRYEQYF
CDR3 DNA: TGCGCCAGCAGTAAAAAGATTGTGACAGGGAGGTACGAGCAGTACTTC

D gene: TRBD2
V gene: TRBV11-2
J gene: TRBJ2-7
clone size: few
CDR3 protein: CASSLVGATSGRYEQYF
CDR3 DNA: TGTGCCAGCAGCTTAGTAGGTGCGACTAGCGGGAGATACGAGCAGTACTTC

D gene: TRBD1
V gene: TRBV2
J gene: TRBJ2-4
clone size: -
CDR3 protein: CASMNDRGGSKNIQYF
CDR3 DNA: TGTGCCAGCATGAATGACAGGGGGGGGTCCAAAAACATTCAGTACTTC

D gene: -
V gene: TRBV3-1/TRBV3-2
J gene: TRBJ1-1
clone size: few
CDR3 protein: CASSQASGNTEAFF
CDR3 DNA: TGTGCCAGCAGCCAAGCATCCGGGAACACTGAAGCTTTCTTT

D gene: -
V gene: TRBV6-5
J gene: TRBJ1-2
clone size: -
CDR3 protein: CASRADGHYGYTF
CDR3 DNA: TGTGCCAGCAGGGCGGACGGACATTATGGCTACACCTTC

D gene: TRBD1
V gene: TRBV6-5
J gene: TRBJ1-6
clone size: -
CDR3 protein: CASTSRDRGSPLHF
CDR3 DNA: TGTGCCAGCACATCAAGGGACAGGGGTTCACCCCTCCACTTT

D gene: TRBD2
V gene: TRBV7-3
J gene: TRBJ2-3
clone size: -
CDR3 protein: CASSLGTSRGRDTQYF
CDR3 DNA: TGTGCCAGCAGCCTGGGGACTAGCCGGGGTAGAGATACGCAGTATTTT

D gene: -
V gene: TRBV2
J gene: TRBJ1-6
clone size: -
CDR3 protein: CASRPEGDSPLHF
CDR3 DNA: TGTGCCAGCAGGCCCGAGGGTGATTCACCCCTCCACTTT

D gene: -
V gene: TRBV12-3/TRBV12-4
J gene: TRBJ1-3
clone size: -
CDR3 protein: CASSLRNTIYF
CDR3 DNA: TGTGCCAGCAGTCTAAGAAACACCATATATTTT

D gene: -
V gene: TRBV6-5
J gene: TRBJ2-1
clone size: -
CDR3 protein: CASSHSGPAGEQFF
CDR3 DNA: TGTGCCAGCAGCCACAGCGGACCCGCGGGTGAGCAGTTCTTC

D gene: TRBD1
V gene: TRBV7-3
J gene: TRBJ2-2
clone size: -
CDR3 protein: CASSPGTAITGELFF
CDR3 DNA: TGTGCCAGCAGCCCAGGGACAGCGATCACCGGGGAGCTGTTTTTT

D gene: TRBD1
V gene: TRBV18
J gene: TRBJ1-6
clone size: once
CDR3 protein: CASSPRQGSNSPLHF
CDR3 DNA: TGTGCCAGCTCCCCCCGACAGGGGAGCAATTCACCCCTCCACTTT

D gene: -
V gene: TRBV21-1
J gene: TRBJ1-2
clone size: -
CDR3 protein: CASSQSTGVGYTF
CDR3 DNA: TGTGCCAGCAGCCAAAGTACGGGAGTTGGCTACACCTTC

D gene: TRBD2
V gene: TRBV30
J gene: TRBJ2-4
clone size: -
CDR3 protein: CAWSGESSGGYVIQYF
CDR3 DNA: TGTGCCTGGAGCGGGGAATCTAGCGGGGGCTACGTCATTCAGTACTTC

D gene: -
V gene: TRBV19
J gene: TRBJ2-2
clone size: -
CDR3 protein: CASSILAETGELFF
CDR3 DNA: TGTGCCAGTAGTATTTTGGCGGAGACCGGGGAGCTGTTTTTT

D gene: -
V gene: TRBV3-1/TRBV3-2
J gene: TRBJ2-5
clone size: -
CDR3 protein: CASSQNPRRTQQETQYF
CDR3 DNA: TGTGCCAGCAGCCAAAACCCCAGAAGGACTCAGCAAGAGACCCAGTACTTC

D gene: -
V gene: TRBV6-5
J gene: TRBJ1-3
clone size: -
CDR3 protein: CASRPPAGRGNTIYF
CDR3 DNA: TGTGCCAGCAGGCCCCCGGCAGGGAGGGGAAACACCATATATTTT

D gene: TRBD2
V gene: TRBV5-4
J gene: TRBJ2-5
clone size: -
CDR3 protein: CASSLGLAGSQETQYF
CDR3 DNA: TGTGCCAGCAGCCTGGGACTAGCGGGATCCCAAGAGACCCAGTACTTC

D gene: TRBD1
V gene: TRBV2
J gene: TRBJ1-1
clone size: -
CDR3 protein: CASGGGTGGLRAEAFF
CDR3 DNA: TGTGCCAGCGGGGGTGGGACAGGGGGACTTCGGGCTGAAGCTTTCTTT

D gene: -
V gene: TRBV15
J gene: TRBJ1-5
clone size: -
CDR3 protein: CATSRDGQSNQPQHF
CDR3 DNA: TGTGCCACCAGCAGAGATGGGCAGTCCAATCAGCCCCAGCATTTT

D gene: -
V gene: TRBV7-2
J gene: TRBJ1-2
clone size: -
CDR3 protein: CASRFSGTPYGYTF
CDR3 DNA: TGTGCCAGCAGATTCTCCGGGACACCTTATGGCTACACCTTC

D gene: -
V gene: TRBV11-2
J gene: TRBJ2-4
clone size: -
CDR3 protein: CASSGLAKNIQYF
CDR3 DNA: TGTGCCAGTTCGGGACTAGCCAAAAACATTCAGTACTTC

D gene: TRBD1
V gene: TRBV7-8
J gene: TRBJ2-1
clone size: few
CDR3 protein: CASSPLATGTGVFF
CDR3 DNA: TGTGCCAGCAGCCCGTTAGCCACCGGGACAGGGGTTTTCTTC

D gene: TRBD1
V gene: TRBV7-2
J gene: TRBJ2-7
clone size: -
CDR3 protein: CASSLWGQSLDEQYF
CDR3 DNA: TGTGCCAGCAGCTTATGGGGACAGAGCCTAGACGAGCAGTACTTC

D gene: TRBD1
V gene: TRBV6-6
J gene: TRBJ2-7
clone size: -
CDR3 protein: CASSYRQGVHEQYF
CDR3 DNA: TGTGCCAGCAGTTATCGGCAGGGGGTCCACGAGCAGTACTTC

D gene: TRBD1
V gene: TRBV7-3
J gene: TRBJ1-6
clone size: -
CDR3 protein: CASSLGFGQGNSPLHF
CDR3 DNA: TGTGCCAGCAGCTTGGGCTTTGGACAGGGAAATTCACCCCTCCACTTT

D gene: -
V gene: TRBV2
J gene: TRBJ2-2
clone size: -
CDR3 protein: CASRLSGGPNTGELFF
CDR3 DNA: TGTGCCAGCAGGCTTTCGGGGGGCCCTAACACCGGGGAGCTGTTTTTT

D gene: -
V gene: TRBV11-2
J gene: TRBJ2-1
clone size: few
CDR3 protein: CASSLLYNEQFF
CDR3 DNA: TGTGCCAGCAGCTTACTATACAATGAGCAGTTCTTC

D gene: TRBD2
V gene: TRBV6-5
J gene: TRBJ2-7
clone size: few
CDR3 protein: CASRYGLADSYEQYF
CDR3 DNA: TGTGCCAGCAGGTACGGACTAGCGGATTCCTACGAGCAGTACTTC

D gene: -
V gene: TRBV6-5
J gene: TRBJ2-5
clone size: once
CDR3 protein: CASSSSGKQETQYF
CDR3 DNA: -

D gene: TRBD1
V gene: TRBV30
J gene: TRBJ2-7
clone size: -
CDR3 protein: CAWTTGDRGYEQYF
CDR3 DNA: TGTGCCTGGACTACCGGGGACAGGGGCTACGAGCAGTACTTC

D gene: -
V gene: TRBV18
J gene: TRBJ2-1
clone size: -
CDR3 protein: CASSNVDPYNEQFF
CDR3 DNA: TGTGCCAGCTCAAACGTAGATCCCTACAATGAGCAGTTCTTC

D gene: TRBD1
V gene: TRBV28
J gene: TRBJ1-5
clone size: -
CDR3 protein: CASSSSQGGSSNQPQHF
CDR3 DNA: TGTGCCAGCAGTTCCAGCCAGGGGGGATCTAGCAATCAGCCCCAGCATTTT

D gene: -
V gene: TRBV28
J gene: TRBJ2-7
clone size: -
CDR3 protein: CASSLIGSSRREQYF
CDR3 DNA: TGTGCCAGCAGTTTAATCGGGTCCTCGAGGAGGGAGCAGTACTTC

D gene: -
V gene: TRBV4-1
J gene: TRBJ1-3
clone size: -
CDR3 protein: CASSPNRDSGNTIYF
CDR3 DNA: TGCGCCAGCAGCCCGAACCGAGACAGTGGAAACACCATATATTTT

D gene: -
V gene: TRBV2
J gene: TRBJ1-1
clone size: -
CDR3 protein: CASSSNRVNTEAFF
CDR3 DNA: TGTGCCAGCAGTTCAAACAGGGTCAACACTGAAGCTTTCTTT

D gene: TRBD1
V gene: TRBV11-2
J gene: TRBJ2-1
clone size: -
CDR3 protein: CASSYTGTGNNEQFF
CDR3 DNA: TGTGCCAGCAGCTATACCGGGACAGGGAACAATGAGCAGTTCTTC

D gene: -
V gene: TRBV3-1/TRBV3-2
J gene: TRBJ2-2
clone size: -
CDR3 protein: CASSPRAQAFTGELFF
CDR3 DNA: TGTGCCAGCAGCCCGCGGGCCCAAGCCTTCACCGGGGAGCTGTTTTTT